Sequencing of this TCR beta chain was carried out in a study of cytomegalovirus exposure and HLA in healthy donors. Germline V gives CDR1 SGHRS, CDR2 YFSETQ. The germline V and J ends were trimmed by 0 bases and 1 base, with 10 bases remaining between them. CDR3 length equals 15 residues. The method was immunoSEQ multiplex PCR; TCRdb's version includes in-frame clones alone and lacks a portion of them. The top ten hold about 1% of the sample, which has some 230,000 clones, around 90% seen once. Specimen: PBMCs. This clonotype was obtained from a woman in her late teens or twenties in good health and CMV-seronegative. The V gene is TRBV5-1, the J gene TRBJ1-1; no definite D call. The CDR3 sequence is CASSLGGGQNTEAFF. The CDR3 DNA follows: TGCGCCAGCAGCTTGGGTGGAGGGCAGAACACTGAAGCTTTCTTT.